The T cell receptor (beta chain) described here comes from a study of neurological immune-mediated disorders. There are 12 residues in the CDR3. Germline loops: CDR1 SGHRS, CDR2 YFSETQ. Trimming took off 10 bases at V and 7 bases at J, with 15 bases between the two ends. TCRdb reanalysed the 5' RACE reads using MiXCR and keeps one entry per CDR3 protein. The sample shows 84,000 or so distinct CDR3 sequences, approximately 13% of them seen only once. This clonotype was seen at least ten times. Time point here: longitudinal time-point 2. This chain connects TRBV5-1 to TRBJ1-5; D might be TRBD1 (6 bases). Specimen: PBMCs. The TCR comes from a female donor with HTLV-1-associated myelopathy (HAM/TSP). CDR3 sequence: CAGGGIRQPQHF. CDR3 sequence (DNA): TGCGCCGGAGGGGGGATCAGACAGCCCCAGCATTTT.